The 25 T cell receptor beta chains below all came from one sample that was sequenced in a study of T cell repertoires in cytomegalovirus infection (dated by TCRdb to the late 2010s). The instrument was an Illumina HiSeq 1500. Through fastp at Q25 and MiXCR, TCRdb rebuilt clones from the public reads, retaining in-frame beta chains. Each record represents a unique CDR3 protein, reported with the most common genes and DNA among its rows. This sample lists hundreds of thousands of distinct CDR3 sequences; approximately 25% were detected once. The ten largest make up roughly 8% of the sample. Sequenced: CD8+ T cells from PBMCs. The receptors were gathered from a human donor in good health (CMV status not recorded). Some clones in this sample may be carry-over from other donors' samples.

This clonotype has more than one count but fewer than ten. The chain has TRBV6-1 and TRBJ2-2; 8 bases are shared with TRBD1. CDR1 and CDR2 from the germline V gene are MNHNS and SASEGT. The CDR3 runs to 14 residues. Trimming cost V 8 bases and J 5 bases; bases outside gene matches: 7. CDR3 bases: TGTGCCAGCTCTTCAGGGGGCGTTACCGGGGAGCTGTTTTTT. It translates to CASSSGGVTGELFF.

In this sample, this clonotype turned up many times. The chain links TRBV15 to TRBJ1-4; D is perhaps TRBD1 (5 bases). Germline V CDR1 and CDR2: LNHNV, YYDKDF (reference sequence). V gave up 5 bases and J gave up 8 bases, with 12 bases separating them. The CDR3 length is 13 residues. In DNA form, the CDR3 reads TGTGCCACCAGCGGGGGAGGGACGGAAAAACTGTTTTTT. This translates into CATSGGGTEKLFF.

The chain joins TRBV13 to TRBJ1-2; D might be TRBD1 (6 bases). Germline values: CDR1 PRHDT, CDR2 FYEKMQ (reference sequence). Trimming stripped 3 bases from V and 6 bases from J, with 8 bases between. There are 12 residues in the CDR3. The chain's CDR3 is CASSFRQDGYTF. DNA of the CDR3: TGTGCCAGCAGCTTTAGACAGGATGGCTACACCTTC.

Comments on this clonotype: The junction shows a germline mismatch at one end, possibly a read error. The chain joins TRBV15 to TRBJ2-4, with no clear D. This CDR3 comprises 10 residues. Germline values: CDR1 LNHNV, CDR2 YYDKDF (reference sequence). CDR3 loop: CVTSGNIQYF. CDR3 nucleotide sequence: TGTGTCACCAGTGGAAACATTCAGTACTTC.

This clonotype was seen more than once but under ten times. The chain links TRBV12-3 or TRBV12-4 to TRBJ2-1, with no clear D. Deletions cut 0 bases from V and 10 bases from J, with 13 bases between. CDR3 length: 14 residues. CDR3 sequence: CASSLALADTEQFF. In DNA form, the CDR3 reads TGTGCCAGCAGTTTAGCTCTTGCCGACACGGAGCAGTTCTTC.

A note on this clonotype: A much larger clone lies a single base off, so this may be a read error. The chain couples TRBV7-8 to TRBJ2-2; possibly TRBD1 for D (6 bases). This CDR3 is 16 amino acids long. Germline CDR1 SGHVS, CDR2 FQNEAQ. The CDR3 DNA reads as TGTGCCAGCAGCTTTCCTGAGGGGGAAAACATCGGGGAGCTGTTTTTT. It translates to CASSFPEGENIGELFF.

The V gene is TRBV20-1, the J gene TRBJ2-1; weak D call: TRBD1 (6 bases). The germline CDR1 and CDR2 sequences are DFQATT and SNEGSKA (reference sequence). The V end lost 5 bases, the J end lost 7 bases, and 15 bases lay between the germline ends. The CDR3 covers 13 residues. CDR3 residues: CSALNRARNEQFF. Here the CDR3 DNA reads TGCAGTGCTCTAAACAGGGCTCGAAATGAGCAGTTCTTC.

Of note for this clonotype: A read error may produce the germline difference seen at one junction end. The chain couples TRBV4-1 to TRBJ1-1; no clear D gene. The germline V gene encodes CDR1 MGHRA and CDR2 YSYEKL. The CDR3 is 13 amino acids. DNA of the CDR3: TGTGCCAGCAGCCAAGATTATGACACTGAAGCTTTCTTT. As protein: CASSQDYDTEAFF.

This clonotype was picked up a small number of times. This rearrangement joins TRBV7-9 to TRBJ1-2; D unresolved. The length of the CDR3 is 14 residues. Germline V gives CDR1 SEHNR, CDR2 FQNEAQ (reference sequence). The V end was cut by 4 bases, the J end by 9 bases, with 18 bases between. Written as DNA, the CDR3 is TGTGCCAGCAGCTCCCCTCGGAGGGTATGGAGCTACACCTTC. Translated, it gives CASSSPRRVWSYTF.

Here the CDR3 DNA reads TGTGCCAGCAGTGAGAGGGAGTCTGAGCAGTTCTTC. Its translation: CASSERESEQFF. The chain employs TRBV25-1 and TRBJ2-1; possibly TRBD2 for D (5 bases). The CDR3 is made up of 12 amino acids. V lost 3 bases, J lost 9 bases, and 9 bases lay in between. Germline V gives CDR1 MGHDK, CDR2 SYGVNS.

This clonotype was found a few times. J is TRBJ2-4 and V is TRBV6-6; 8 bases agree with TRBD2. The germline CDR1 and CDR2 sequences are MNHNY and SVGAGI (reference sequence). CDR3 length: 16 residues. The V and J ends lost 7 bases and 2 bases, in that order; junction bases with no gene match: 10. The CDR3 nucleotides read TGTGCCAGCATATACTCAGGCGGGGGGCCCAAAAACATTCAGTACTTC. Its translation is CASIYSGGGPKNIQYF.

This clonotype was seen ten or more times. The chain is built from TRBV28 and TRBJ1-1; D gene ambiguous. This CDR3 contains 15 residues. V was clipped by 1 base and J by 0 bases, with 9 bases between them. Germline assignment: CDR1 MDHEN and CDR2 SYDVKM. This CDR3 is CASSLYTDLNTEAFF. The CDR3 region has the DNA TGTGCCAGCAGTTTATACACCGACCTGAACACTGAAGCTTTCTTT.

The chain combines TRBV19 with TRBJ2-3; D might be TRBD1 (6 bases). Germline values: CDR1 LNHDA, CDR2 SQIVND (reference sequence). This CDR3 region has 18 residues. V lost 4 bases and J lost 2, with 22 bases in between. CDR3: CASSKTRQAKTATDTQYF. The CDR3 DNA reads TGTGCCAGTAGTAAGACCCGACAGGCCAAAACTGCCACAGATACGCAGTATTTT.

This sequence joins TRBV7-9 and TRBJ1-4; 8 nucleotides agree with TRBD1. This CDR3 region has 15 residues. Trimming cost V 6 bases and J 2 bases; bases outside gene matches: 5. Germline values: CDR1 SEHNR, CDR2 FQNEAQ (reference sequence). The CDR3 nucleotides are TGTGCCAGCAGTTCCCGGACAGGGACTAATGAAAAACTGTTTTTT. Translating it yields CASSSRTGTNEKLFF.

This clonotype appeared a single time. V is TRBV20-1 and J is TRBJ2-1; the match to TRBD2 covers 14 bases. The junction had 11 bases not matched to a gene; V was cut back by 6 bases and J by 4 bases. The CDR3 spans 17 residues. Germline CDR1 DFQATT, CDR2 SNEGSKA (reference sequence). CDR3 in DNA: TGCAGTGCACTATGGACTAGCGGGGGGCCAAAATACAATGAGCAGTTCTTC. Its translation: CSALWTSGGPKYNEQFF.

The gene calls are TRBV2 and TRBJ2-3; D may be TRBD1 (6 bases). The germline V gene has CDR1 SNHLY and CDR2 FYNNEI. The V and J ends lost 6 bases and 3 bases respectively, with 19 bases between them. CDR3 length: 16 amino acids. This CDR3 reads CASRDYPDRWTDTQYF. CDR3 sequence (DNA): TGTGCCAGCAGGGATTACCCCGACAGGTGGACAGATACGCAGTATTTT.

The V call is TRBV6-1, the J call TRBJ1-2; D is possibly TRBD1 (5 bases). Trimming took 5 bases from V and 3 from J, leaving 25 bases between them. The CDR3 consists of 18 residues. Germline V CDR1 and CDR2: MNHNS, SASEGT. The CDR3 DNA follows: TGTGCCAGCAGTAACCACGGGGCGATCGGAGAACTTGACTATGGCTACACCTTC. It specifies CASSNHGAIGELDYGYTF.

This clonotype was recorded at least ten times. The J gene is TRBJ1-2, the V gene TRBV7-2, with 9 bases aligning to TRBD1. The length of the CDR3 is 15 residues. J lost 4 bases, V lost 7 bases, and 10 bases had no gene match. Germline-derived CDR1 and CDR2 are SGHTA and FQGNSA. In DNA, the CDR3 is TGTGCCAGCACCTCCTTTGGGACAGGGTTCTATGGCTACACCTTC. Residues: CASTSFGTGFYGYTF.

This clonotype turned up a few times. V gene TRBV20-1 combines with J gene TRBJ1-2; 9 nucleotides line up with TRBD1. Germline V gene lookup returns CDR1 DFQATT and CDR2 SNEGSKA (reference sequence). The CDR3 consists of 13 residues. V was clipped by 2 bases and J by 10 bases; unmatched bases: 8. The CDR3 DNA reads TGCAGTGCTAGACCCCGGGACAGGGAAGCCTACACCTTC. The encoded protein is CSARPRDREAYTF.

Remarks on this clonotype: An end of the junction does not agree with germline; a read error may underlie this. The chain couples TRBV15 to TRBJ2-1; D unresolved. Germline-derived CDR1 and CDR2 are LNHNV and YYDKDF (reference sequence). The CDR3 length is 18 residues. CDR3 in amino acids: CATNRDRSPPSSYNEQFF. CDR3 coding DNA: TGTGCCACCAACAGAGATCGGAGTCCGCCGAGCTCCTACAATGAGCAGTTCTTC.

Many counts were recorded for this clonotype. The V gene is TRBV27, the J gene TRBJ2-1; D may match TRBD1 or TRBD2 (6 bases each). This CDR3 has 16 amino acids. V was clipped by 2 bases and J by 2 bases, with 13 bases between them. The V gene's germline CDR1 is MNHEY and CDR2 SMNVEV (reference sequence). CDR3 sequence reads: CASSLNFGGPYNEQFF. The CDR3 DNA reads TGTGCCAGCAGTTTAAACTTCGGGGGCCCCTACAATGAGCAGTTCTTC.

The genes are TRBV29-1 and TRBJ1-1; TRBD1 matches 7 bases. Germline V CDR1 and CDR2: SQVTM, ANQGSEA. The CDR3 contains 15 residues. The ends lost 4 bases at V and 8 bases at J; junction bases unmatched: 16. Here the CDR3 DNA reads TGCAGCGTTGTTCGGTCGACAGGGCGTGGGTTAGAAGCTTTCTTT. Translating it yields CSVVRSTGRGLEAFF.

V is TRBV20-1 and J is TRBJ2-3; D might be TRBD1 or TRBD2, each matching 6 bases. Germline lookup yields CDR1 DFQATT and CDR2 SNEGSKA (reference sequence). V shed 5 bases and J shed 0 bases, with 15 bases lying between them. CDR3 length equals 15 residues. CDR3 nucleotide sequence: TGCAGTGCTGCTGGGGGGCCTGATAGCACAGATACGCAGTATTTT. Translation gives CSAAGGPDSTDTQYF.

This clonotype was detected only once. J is TRBJ2-7 and V is TRBV29-1; D is ambiguous. The CDR3 has 16 residues. CDR1 is SQVTM and CDR2 is ANQGSEA in the germline V gene. With 4 bases removed from V and 8 bases from J, the gap between germline ends came to 27 bases. The CDR3 sequence is CSVVRRTDHLYVKQYF. CDR3 in DNA: TGCAGCGTTGTGCGGAGAACCGACCACCTTTATGTCAAGCAGTACTTC.

This clonotype came up once. A much larger clonotype is one base distant, so this may be a read error. CDR3 nucleotides: TGTACCAGCAGTCCCGGGACTAGCGGGGGCACAGATACGCAGTATTTT. This gives the protein CTSSPGTSGGTDTQYF. The chain recombines TRBV7-3 with TRBJ2-3; TRBD2 aligns across 13 bases. Germline V gene data show CDR1 as SGHTA and CDR2 as FQGTGA. The CDR3 consists of 16 residues.